The source of this T cell receptor beta chain is a study of T cell responses to AZD1222 COVID-19 vaccine. Broader study findings: A mostly white British donor set with more females was recruited, and clonal diversity was possibly underestimated. The study identified only five to seven AZD1222 recipients as seropositive at baseline. Spike-wide vaccine-associated CD4 TCRs dominated at 160-218 and 743-854.

Germline V CDR1 and CDR2: LNHDA, SQIVND (reference sequence). CDR3 length: 15 amino acids. V was pared by 4 bases and J by 1 base, with 5 bases of the junction left unmatched. Comments on this clone: No antigen is known for it.

The method was immunoSEQ multiplex PCR; TCRdb's version includes in-frame clones alone and lacks a portion of them. The sample has around 160,000 clones; 91% are singletons. V usage is TRBV19 and J usage is TRBJ1-2; TRBD1 agrees at 8 bases. The receptor's source is an adult who received the AZD1222 COVID-19 vaccine. This specimen consisted of peripheral blood, obtained 28 days after the second AZD1222 dose. The chain's CDR3 is CASSTQQGGNYGYTF. Written as DNA, the CDR3 is TGTGCCAGTAGTACCCAACAGGGGGGTAACTATGGCTACACCTTC.